Below, 32 T cell receptor beta chains from the same sample are listed, as sequenced in a study of cytomegalovirus exposure and HLA in healthy donors. Primers for the PCR totalled 60 Vbeta and 13 Jbeta. Generated by immunoSEQ multiplex PCR, the TCRdb table keeps only in-frame clones and is missing some. The sample consists of about 120,000 clones, under 85% of them appearing once. The sequenced sample was PBMCs. The source of these receptors is a human donor in good health.

The gene calls are TRBV7-9 and TRBJ2-3; maybe TRBD2 (6 bases). Germline CDR1 is SEHNR and CDR2 is FQNEAQ (reference sequence). The CDR3 is 13 residues long. V was cut by 5 bases and J by 5 bases, with 11 bases left in between. The CDR3 DNA follows: TGTGCCAGCAGCCCCCCCGGGGGAGATACGCAGTATTTT. As protein: CASSPPGGDTQYF.

The CDR3 bases are TGTGCCAGCACCCCGGAGGGCCGGTCACCCCTCCACTTT. Its protein is CASTPEGRSPLHF. The V gene is TRBV6-5, the J gene TRBJ1-6; D not certain. Trimming pared 7 bases from V and 10 bases from J, leaving 14 bases between. The CDR3 extends over 13 amino acids. CDR1 is MNHEY, CDR2 SVGAGI, per germline.

The chain is built from TRBV11-3 and TRBJ2-3, with 9 bases identical to TRBD1. CDR1 is SGHNT and CDR2 is YENEEA in the germline V gene. The CDR3 extends over 17 amino acids. V gave up 6 bases and J gave up 6 bases; unmatched junction bases: 16. CDR3 sequence reads: CASRTKRDRDPRDTQYF. In DNA form, the CDR3 reads TGTGCCAGCAGGACTAAGCGGGACAGGGACCCGAGGGATACGCAGTATTTT.

This clone was counted between two and nine times. V usage is TRBV28 and J usage is TRBJ2-1; D may be TRBD2 (6 bases). V dropped 6 bases and J dropped 9 bases, with 24 bases sitting between them. Germline V lookup: CDR1 MDHEN, CDR2 SYDVKM. The CDR3 loop spans 16 amino acids. CDR3 loop: CASRTLGGASLGEQFF. CDR3 in DNA: TGTGCCAGCAGGACGTTGGGGGGAGCGTCACTGGGTGAGCAGTTCTTC.

CDR3 residues: CASSLGGFTEAFF. CDR3 nucleotides: TGTGCCAGCAGCTTGGGAGGATTCACTGAAGCTTTCTTT. The chain joins TRBV5-4 to TRBJ1-1, with D uncertain. Trimming took off 0 bases at V and 4 bases at J, with 7 bases between the two ends. CDR1 is SGHNT, CDR2 YYREEE, per germline (reference sequence). CDR3 length equals 13 residues.

The chain joins TRBV23-1 to TRBJ2-3, with 9 bases identical to TRBD1. TRBV23-1 carries the ORF label, with uncertain function. J lost 0 bases, V lost 0 bases, and 19 bases had no gene match. The CDR3 covers 22 residues. The CDR3 loop is CASSQSAHKGTGNPISTDTQYF. DNA of the CDR3: TGCGCCAGCAGTCAATCGGCGCATAAAGGGACAGGGAACCCCATTAGCACAGATACGCAGTATTTT.

The chain links TRBV19 to TRBJ2-1; D perhaps matches TRBD2 (6 bases). V was pared by 4 bases and J by 8 bases, with 24 bases between. The germline V gene encodes CDR1 LNHDA and CDR2 SQIVND (reference sequence). The CDR3 runs to 17 residues. The CDR3 DNA sequence: TGTGCCAGTAGTAGCCCGACCGGGGGATACGCCTTCCATGAGCAGTTCTTC. Residues: CASSSPTGGYAFHEQFF.

This clone has a handful of counts. The gene calls are TRBV7-3 and TRBJ2-7, with D possibly TRBD2 on 5 matching bases. The germline V gene has CDR1 SGHTA and CDR2 FQGTGA. Trimming removed 5 bases from V and 6 bases from J, with 14 bases in between. The CDR3 consists of 13 residues. The CDR3 sequence is CASSPGLVGEQYF. CDR3 nucleotide sequence: TGTGCCAGCAGCCCAGGACTTGTAGGCGAGCAGTACTTC. The full variable domain, in which reference TRBV7-3 and TRBJ2-7 provide the parts outside the CDR3, is GAGVSQTPSNKVTEKGKYVELRCDPISGHTALYWYRQSLGQGPEFLIYFQGTGAADDSGLPNDRFFAVRPEGSVSTLKIQRTERGDSAVYLCASSPGLVGEQYFGPGTRLTVT.

The chain combines TRBV7-6 with TRBJ2-5, with D possibly matching TRBD1 (6 bases). Germline CDR1 is SGHVS and CDR2 is FNYEAQ. The V end was cut by 4 bases, the J end by 5 bases, with 17 bases between. The CDR3 is 15 amino acids. CDR3 sequence reads: CASSSGAGTGETQYF. The CDR3 DNA follows: TGTGCCAGCAGCTCCGGGGCGGGTACAGGGGAGACCCAGTACTTC.

The V and J genes are TRBV27 and TRBJ1-2; D not resolved. V lost 4 bases to trimming and J lost 8 bases, with 11 bases between them. Germline-derived CDR1 and CDR2 are MNHEY and SMNVEV (reference sequence). CDR3 length: 12 amino acids. The CDR3 reads CASSSGPRGYTF. CDR3 in DNA: TGTGCCAGCAGTTCTGGGCCCCGGGGCTACACCTTC.

This clone was detected a few times. The chain joins TRBV7-2 to TRBJ1-2, with TRBD1 as a possible D gene (5 bases). V lost 9 bases, J lost 8 bases, and 19 bases lay in between. Germline CDR1 reads SGHTA; CDR2 reads FQGNSA. CDR3 size: 13 residues. The CDR3 bases are TGTGCCAGGACGGGGGGTTCATTTCAAGGCTACACCTTC. Translating gives CARTGGSFQGYTF. Full variable domain (remainder filled in from reference TRBV7-2 and TRBJ1-2): GAGVSQSPSNKVTEKGKDVELRCDPISGHTALYWYRQSLGQGLEFLIYFQGNSAPDKSGLPSDRFSAERTGGSVSTLTIQRTQQEDSAVYLCARTGGSFQGYTFGSGTRLTVV.

The CDR3 spells CASSLAGYGYTF. The DNA of the CDR3 is TGTGCCAGCAGCTTGGCAGGCTATGGCTACACCTTC. V usage is TRBV5-4 and J usage is TRBJ1-2, with unresolved D. V gave up 0 bases and J gave up 4 bases, with 4 bases separating them. Germline V gene data show CDR1 as SGHNT and CDR2 as YYREEE (reference sequence). The CDR3 is made up of 12 amino acids.

The table lists this clone with a few counts. The V call is TRBV27, the J call TRBJ2-5; tentative D call: TRBD1 (6 bases). This CDR3 spans 13 amino acids. V gave up 4 bases and J gave up 7 bases, with 13 bases separating them. CDR1 and CDR2 from the germline V gene are MNHEY and SMNVEV (reference sequence). CDR3 residues: CASSSTGSWTQYF. The CDR3 region has the DNA TGTGCCAGCAGTTCGACAGGTTCGTGGACCCAGTACTTC.

The chain combines TRBV10-3 with TRBJ2-3; 8 nucleotides align to TRBD2. CDR1 and CDR2 (germline): ENHRY, SYGVKD. V shed 6 bases, J shed 2 bases, and the junction held 7 bases outside the gene matches. This CDR3 is built from 15 residues. CDR3 in DNA: TGTGCCATCAGCCTGCGGGAGGAAGTCACAGATACGCAGTATTTT. As protein: CAISLREEVTDTQYF.

This chain links TRBV5-1 with TRBJ2-7; 8 nucleotides align to TRBD1. Germline CDR1 is SGHRS and CDR2 is YFSETQ. The CDR3 has 15 residues. With 4 bases clipped from V and 1 base from J, the junction kept 7 bases outside the gene matches. The CDR3 is CASSTGTGLSYEQYF. The CDR3 DNA reads as TGCGCCAGCAGCACCGGGACAGGACTATCCTACGAGCAGTACTTC.

The CDR3 DNA follows: TGTGCCAGCAGCCAAAGCGGGGGGCCTAACACAGATACGCAGTATTTT. As protein: CASSQSGGPNTDTQYF. The V and J genes are TRBV4-2 and TRBJ2-3, with 9 bases lining up with TRBD2. This CDR3 contains 16 residues. J gave up 2 bases and V 2 bases, and 5 bases lay outside the gene matches. Germline CDR1 reads LGHNA; CDR2 reads YNFKEQ.

The gene calls are TRBV12-5 and TRBJ2-2, with TRBD2 matching 9 bases. CDR1 is LGHNT, CDR2 FRNRAP, per germline. Losses at the gene ends were 2 bases for V and 5 bases for J; bases not matched to a gene: 6. The CDR3 runs 16 residues. The CDR3 sequence is CASGLPLAGVTGELFF. The CDR3 bases are TGTGCTAGTGGTTTGCCATTAGCGGGAGTTACCGGGGAGCTGTTTTTT.

This clone was recorded a few times. The chain links TRBV5-1 to TRBJ2-7, with 9 bases matching TRBD2. CDR3 size: 16 residues. Germline values: CDR1 SGHRS, CDR2 YFSETQ. After removal of 4 bases from V and 2 bases from J, the junction contained 10 bases not matched to a gene. The CDR3 sequence is CASSSGASGATYEQYF. Here the CDR3 DNA reads TGCGCCAGCAGCAGCGGGGCTAGCGGGGCGACCTACGAGCAGTACTTC.

This rearrangement joins TRBV7-9 to TRBJ1-4; 11 positions match TRBD1. Germline V lookup: CDR1 SEHNR, CDR2 FQNEAQ (reference sequence). V was pared by 5 bases and J by 0 bases, with 2 bases of the junction left unmatched. The CDR3 loop spans 16 amino acids. Here the CDR3 reads CASSQGQGATNEKLFF. The DNA of the CDR3 is TGTGCCAGCAGCCAGGGACAGGGGGCAACTAATGAAAAACTGTTTTTT.

The gene calls are TRBV5-4 and TRBJ2-1; 10 bases match TRBD2. The CDR3 covers 19 residues. Germline CDR1 is SGHNT and CDR2 is YYREEE (reference sequence). J was trimmed by 1 base and V by 4 bases; bases with no gene match: 14. The DNA of the CDR3 is TGTGCCAGCAGCCTTCCGACAGGGAGTAGCGGGAGGTCCTACAATGAGCAGTTCTTC. Protein product: CASSLPTGSSGRSYNEQFF.

This chain joins TRBV6-4 and TRBJ1-1; D may be TRBD1 (5 bases). Trimming left V 1 base short and J 4 bases short, with 7 bases between. The CDR3 extends over 13 amino acids. Looked up from germline, CDR1 is MRHNA and CDR2 is SNTAGT. For the CDR3, the DNA is TGTGCCAGCAGTGACTGGGGGGGCACTGAAGCTTTCTTT. Its protein is CASSDWGGTEAFF.

In this sample, this clone turned up once. The rearrangement joins TRBV14 to TRBJ1-4; D gene uncertain. Germline V gene data show CDR1 as SGHDN and CDR2 as FVKESK. Trimming stripped 1 base from V and 4 bases from J, with 7 bases between. There are 14 residues in the CDR3. CDR3 sequence reads: CASSQAAGNEKLFF. In DNA form, the CDR3 reads TGTGCCAGCAGCCAAGCCGCCGGTAATGAAAAACTGTTTTTT.

This CDR3 is CASRTQTFSEKLFF. DNA for the CDR3: TGTGCCAGCAGAACTCAGACATTCTCCGAAAAACTGTTTTTT. The chain combines TRBV28 with TRBJ1-4, with unresolved D. V lost 6 bases and J lost 8, with 16 bases in between. Germline values: CDR1 MDHEN, CDR2 SYDVKM. The CDR3 is made up of 14 amino acids.

The rearrangement joins TRBV2 to TRBJ1-1, with 8 nucleotides matching TRBD1. The CDR3 runs to 14 residues. V shed 5 bases and J 2 bases; nucleotides not matched to a gene: 4. Germline V CDR1 and CDR2: SNHLY, FYNNEI. The CDR3 loop reads CASSRQGINTEAFF. The CDR3 DNA reads TGTGCCAGCAGTAGACAGGGGATAAACACTGAAGCTTTCTTT.

The V call is TRBV19, the J call TRBJ1-4, with a weak D call TRBD1 (5 bases). V lost 6 bases to trimming and J lost 6 bases, with 14 bases between them. The CDR3 is 14 amino acids. CDR1 and CDR2 (germline): LNHDA, SQIVND (reference sequence). The CDR3, as DNA: TGTGCCAGTAGCCCCGCCTGGGGGGATGAAAAACTGTTTTTT. Encoded protein: CASSPAWGDEKLFF.

The chain is built from TRBV9 and TRBJ2-1; D possibly corresponds to TRBD2 (6 bases). Germline V lookup: CDR1 SGDLS, CDR2 YYNGEE. V lost 4 bases and J 4 bases, leaving 18 bases between the germline ends. CDR3 length: 16 residues. In DNA, the CDR3 is TGTGCCAGCAGCTTTGACCCCGGGACTGAATACAATGAGCAGTTCTTC. Translating gives CASSFDPGTEYNEQFF.

The chain recombines TRBV15 with TRBJ2-1; TRBD2 agrees at 13 bases. The CDR3 covers 14 residues. V was pared by 6 bases and J by 8 bases, with 4 bases of the junction left unmatched. Per germline, CDR1 LNHNV and CDR2 YYDKDF (reference sequence). The CDR3 is CATSTGTSGDEQFF. In DNA form, the CDR3 reads TGTGCCACCAGTACCGGGACTAGCGGGGATGAGCAGTTCTTC.

The V gene is TRBV7-9, the J gene TRBJ1-1, with D uncertain. Germline V CDR1 and CDR2: SEHNR, FQNEAQ (reference sequence). V was cut by 2 bases and J by 0 bases, with 7 bases left in between. CDR3 length: 14 residues. The CDR3 DNA sequence: TGTGCCAGCAGCTTAAAACAGATGAACACTGAAGCTTTCTTT. Its translation is CASSLKQMNTEAFF.

This clone was counted a few times. The chain links TRBV7-6 to TRBJ2-2; TRBD1 agrees at 11 bases. The length of the CDR3 is 21 residues. Looked up from germline, CDR1 is SGHVS and CDR2 is FNYEAQ. The J segment lost 4 bases and the V segment lost 5 bases, leaving 21 bases of the junction unmatched. The CDR3, as DNA: TGTGCCAGCAGCCCAGCCTCCGGGACAGGGGGATTGGGTGGGGTCACCGGGGAGCTGTTTTTT. Translating gives CASSPASGTGGLGGVTGELFF.

This chain joins TRBV9 and TRBJ2-7, with a weak D call TRBD2 (5 bases). Deletions cut 0 bases from V and 6 bases from J, with 10 bases between. This CDR3 has 13 residues. Germline values: CDR1 SGDLS, CDR2 YYNGEE. The CDR3 sequence: CASSVGGFSEQYF. The CDR3 nucleotides are TGTGCCAGCAGCGTAGGAGGGTTCTCCGAGCAGTACTTC.

With regard to this clone: The sample contains more than one DNA sequence encoding this CDR3. J is TRBJ1-3 and V is TRBV7-9; D is unresolved. Trimming took off 1 base at V and 4 bases at J, with 5 bases between the two ends. The germline gives CDR1 SEHNR, CDR2 FQNEAQ (reference sequence). This CDR3 spans 13 amino acids. CDR3 bases: TGTGCCAGCAGCTTAGGTGTAGGAAACACCATATATTTT. Translating gives CASSLGVGNTIYF.

The chain recombines TRBV28 with TRBJ1-2; 8 bases align to TRBD1. Germline trimming cut 5 bases from V and 6 bases from J; bases unmatched to any gene: 8. The CDR3 consists of 14 residues. Germline V CDR1 and CDR2: MDHEN, SYDVKM. Here the CDR3 reads CASSTGQGLHGYTF. The DNA for the CDR3 is TGTGCCAGCAGTACCGGACAGGGCCTCCATGGCTACACCTTC.